These 8 T cell receptor beta chains came from one sample sequenced in a study of OX40 agonist ivuxolimab in advanced cancers. TCRdb keeps only in-frame clones here, not all; method: immunoSEQ multiplex PCR. The table shows about 73,000 clones, with about 88% occurring only once. The input for sequencing was CD4+ or CD8+ T cells sorted from blood, taken in a trial of the OX40 agonist ivuxolimab. Source of these receptors: an adult with an advanced solid tumor such as melanoma, head and neck, liver or kidney cancer.

This sequence joins TRBV7-2 and TRBJ2-3; tentatively, D is TRBD2 (6 bases). This CDR3 spans 15 amino acids. Trimming removed 5 bases from V and 2 bases from J, with 14 bases in between. Per germline, CDR1 SGHTA and CDR2 FQGNSA. CDR3 bases: TGTGCCAGCAGCCCTGGTCGGGGGAACACAGATACGCAGTATTTT. As protein: CASSPGRGNTDTQYF.

The V gene is TRBV7-9, the J gene TRBJ2-5, with D perhaps matching TRBD1 (5 bases). Germline loops: CDR1 SEHNR, CDR2 FQNEAQ (reference sequence). This CDR3 region has 11 residues. V lost 11 bases and J 4 bases, leaving 11 bases between the germline ends. CDR3 sequence reads: CARNRTETQYF. CDR3 DNA: TGTGCCCGGAACAGGACAGAGACCCAGTACTTC.

The rearrangement links TRBV7-6 to TRBJ1-2; D not certain. Germline V CDR1 and CDR2: SGHVS, FNYEAQ. V lost 5 bases and J 4 bases, leaving 14 bases between the germline ends. CDR3 length equals 14 residues. As DNA, the CDR3 is TGTGCCAGCAGCCCCCGCCGGGGTTCCTATGGCTACACCTTC. This sequence encodes CASSPRRGSYGYTF.

The chain joins TRBV7-3 to TRBJ2-1; D is possibly TRBD1 or TRBD2 (5 bases each). The CDR3 is 13 residues long. The V and J ends lost 1 base and 9 bases respectively, with 10 bases between them. Germline V gene sequence: CDR1 SGHTA, CDR2 FQGTGA. In DNA form, the CDR3 reads TGTGCCAGCAGCTTAATTGGGGGTGGTGAGCAGTTCTTC. This sequence encodes CASSLIGGGEQFF.

This clone was recorded once. The J gene is TRBJ2-3, the V gene TRBV7-2; the match to TRBD1 covers 11 bases. CDR1 SGHTA and CDR2 FQGNSA come from the germline V gene. Losses at the gene ends were 4 bases for V and 2 bases for J; bases not matched to a gene: 2. The CDR3 is 15 amino acids. This CDR3 is CASSSGQGATDTQYF. CDR3 bases: TGTGCCAGCAGCTCCGGACAGGGGGCCACAGATACGCAGTATTTT.

The chain couples TRBV13 to TRBJ2-1, with D unresolved. The CDR3 is 13 amino acids. Germline assignment: CDR1 PRHDT and CDR2 FYEKMQ (reference sequence). The V end lost 5 bases, the J end lost 8 bases, and 13 bases lay between the germline ends. CDR3 bases: TGTGCCAGCAGCGGGCCCCCATCCGATGAGCAGTTCTTC. This translates into CASSGPPSDEQFF.

The chain joins TRBV6-5 to TRBJ1-2, with 9 bases matching TRBD1. Unmatched junction bases numbered 10, after V lost 6 bases and J lost 8 bases. Germline V gene data show CDR1 as MNHEY and CDR2 as SVGAGI. The CDR3 runs 14 residues. For the CDR3, the DNA is TGTGCCAGCAGCTACGACAGGGGGAAGGGGGGCTACACCTTC. Its protein is CASSYDRGKGGYTF.

V usage is TRBV19 and J usage is TRBJ2-3; 11 bases align to TRBD2. Germline loops: CDR1 LNHDA, CDR2 SQIVND (reference sequence). The CDR3 loop spans 15 amino acids. Trimming cost V 6 bases and J 1 base; bases outside gene matches: 3. In DNA, the CDR3 is TGTGCCAGTAGGGAACTAGCGGGAGGCACAGATACGCAGTATTTT. Translated, it gives CASRELAGGTDTQYF. Supplemented by reference TRBV19 and TRBJ2-3, the full variable domain reads DGGITQSPKYLFRKEGQNVTLSCEQNLNHDAMYWYRQDPGQGLRLIYYSQIVNDFQKGDIAEGYSVSREKKESFPLTVTSAQKNPTAFYLCASRELAGGTDTQYFGPGTRLTVL.